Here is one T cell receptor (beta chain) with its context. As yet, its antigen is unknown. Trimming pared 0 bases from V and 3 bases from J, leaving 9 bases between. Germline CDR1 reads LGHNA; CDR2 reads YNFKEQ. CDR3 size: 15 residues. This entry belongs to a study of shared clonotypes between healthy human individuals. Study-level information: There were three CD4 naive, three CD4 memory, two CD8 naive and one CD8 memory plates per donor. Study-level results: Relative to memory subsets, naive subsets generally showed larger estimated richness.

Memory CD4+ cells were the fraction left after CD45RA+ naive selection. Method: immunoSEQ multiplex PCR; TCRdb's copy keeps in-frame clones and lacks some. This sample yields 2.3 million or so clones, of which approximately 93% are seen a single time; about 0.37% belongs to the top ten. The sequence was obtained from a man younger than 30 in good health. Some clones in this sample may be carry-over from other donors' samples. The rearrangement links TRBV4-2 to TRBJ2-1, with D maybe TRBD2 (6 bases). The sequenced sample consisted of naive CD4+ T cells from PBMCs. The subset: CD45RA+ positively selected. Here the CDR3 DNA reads TGTGCCAGCAGCCAAGATCTAGCGCTCTACAATGAGCAGTTCTTC. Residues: CASSQDLALYNEQFF.